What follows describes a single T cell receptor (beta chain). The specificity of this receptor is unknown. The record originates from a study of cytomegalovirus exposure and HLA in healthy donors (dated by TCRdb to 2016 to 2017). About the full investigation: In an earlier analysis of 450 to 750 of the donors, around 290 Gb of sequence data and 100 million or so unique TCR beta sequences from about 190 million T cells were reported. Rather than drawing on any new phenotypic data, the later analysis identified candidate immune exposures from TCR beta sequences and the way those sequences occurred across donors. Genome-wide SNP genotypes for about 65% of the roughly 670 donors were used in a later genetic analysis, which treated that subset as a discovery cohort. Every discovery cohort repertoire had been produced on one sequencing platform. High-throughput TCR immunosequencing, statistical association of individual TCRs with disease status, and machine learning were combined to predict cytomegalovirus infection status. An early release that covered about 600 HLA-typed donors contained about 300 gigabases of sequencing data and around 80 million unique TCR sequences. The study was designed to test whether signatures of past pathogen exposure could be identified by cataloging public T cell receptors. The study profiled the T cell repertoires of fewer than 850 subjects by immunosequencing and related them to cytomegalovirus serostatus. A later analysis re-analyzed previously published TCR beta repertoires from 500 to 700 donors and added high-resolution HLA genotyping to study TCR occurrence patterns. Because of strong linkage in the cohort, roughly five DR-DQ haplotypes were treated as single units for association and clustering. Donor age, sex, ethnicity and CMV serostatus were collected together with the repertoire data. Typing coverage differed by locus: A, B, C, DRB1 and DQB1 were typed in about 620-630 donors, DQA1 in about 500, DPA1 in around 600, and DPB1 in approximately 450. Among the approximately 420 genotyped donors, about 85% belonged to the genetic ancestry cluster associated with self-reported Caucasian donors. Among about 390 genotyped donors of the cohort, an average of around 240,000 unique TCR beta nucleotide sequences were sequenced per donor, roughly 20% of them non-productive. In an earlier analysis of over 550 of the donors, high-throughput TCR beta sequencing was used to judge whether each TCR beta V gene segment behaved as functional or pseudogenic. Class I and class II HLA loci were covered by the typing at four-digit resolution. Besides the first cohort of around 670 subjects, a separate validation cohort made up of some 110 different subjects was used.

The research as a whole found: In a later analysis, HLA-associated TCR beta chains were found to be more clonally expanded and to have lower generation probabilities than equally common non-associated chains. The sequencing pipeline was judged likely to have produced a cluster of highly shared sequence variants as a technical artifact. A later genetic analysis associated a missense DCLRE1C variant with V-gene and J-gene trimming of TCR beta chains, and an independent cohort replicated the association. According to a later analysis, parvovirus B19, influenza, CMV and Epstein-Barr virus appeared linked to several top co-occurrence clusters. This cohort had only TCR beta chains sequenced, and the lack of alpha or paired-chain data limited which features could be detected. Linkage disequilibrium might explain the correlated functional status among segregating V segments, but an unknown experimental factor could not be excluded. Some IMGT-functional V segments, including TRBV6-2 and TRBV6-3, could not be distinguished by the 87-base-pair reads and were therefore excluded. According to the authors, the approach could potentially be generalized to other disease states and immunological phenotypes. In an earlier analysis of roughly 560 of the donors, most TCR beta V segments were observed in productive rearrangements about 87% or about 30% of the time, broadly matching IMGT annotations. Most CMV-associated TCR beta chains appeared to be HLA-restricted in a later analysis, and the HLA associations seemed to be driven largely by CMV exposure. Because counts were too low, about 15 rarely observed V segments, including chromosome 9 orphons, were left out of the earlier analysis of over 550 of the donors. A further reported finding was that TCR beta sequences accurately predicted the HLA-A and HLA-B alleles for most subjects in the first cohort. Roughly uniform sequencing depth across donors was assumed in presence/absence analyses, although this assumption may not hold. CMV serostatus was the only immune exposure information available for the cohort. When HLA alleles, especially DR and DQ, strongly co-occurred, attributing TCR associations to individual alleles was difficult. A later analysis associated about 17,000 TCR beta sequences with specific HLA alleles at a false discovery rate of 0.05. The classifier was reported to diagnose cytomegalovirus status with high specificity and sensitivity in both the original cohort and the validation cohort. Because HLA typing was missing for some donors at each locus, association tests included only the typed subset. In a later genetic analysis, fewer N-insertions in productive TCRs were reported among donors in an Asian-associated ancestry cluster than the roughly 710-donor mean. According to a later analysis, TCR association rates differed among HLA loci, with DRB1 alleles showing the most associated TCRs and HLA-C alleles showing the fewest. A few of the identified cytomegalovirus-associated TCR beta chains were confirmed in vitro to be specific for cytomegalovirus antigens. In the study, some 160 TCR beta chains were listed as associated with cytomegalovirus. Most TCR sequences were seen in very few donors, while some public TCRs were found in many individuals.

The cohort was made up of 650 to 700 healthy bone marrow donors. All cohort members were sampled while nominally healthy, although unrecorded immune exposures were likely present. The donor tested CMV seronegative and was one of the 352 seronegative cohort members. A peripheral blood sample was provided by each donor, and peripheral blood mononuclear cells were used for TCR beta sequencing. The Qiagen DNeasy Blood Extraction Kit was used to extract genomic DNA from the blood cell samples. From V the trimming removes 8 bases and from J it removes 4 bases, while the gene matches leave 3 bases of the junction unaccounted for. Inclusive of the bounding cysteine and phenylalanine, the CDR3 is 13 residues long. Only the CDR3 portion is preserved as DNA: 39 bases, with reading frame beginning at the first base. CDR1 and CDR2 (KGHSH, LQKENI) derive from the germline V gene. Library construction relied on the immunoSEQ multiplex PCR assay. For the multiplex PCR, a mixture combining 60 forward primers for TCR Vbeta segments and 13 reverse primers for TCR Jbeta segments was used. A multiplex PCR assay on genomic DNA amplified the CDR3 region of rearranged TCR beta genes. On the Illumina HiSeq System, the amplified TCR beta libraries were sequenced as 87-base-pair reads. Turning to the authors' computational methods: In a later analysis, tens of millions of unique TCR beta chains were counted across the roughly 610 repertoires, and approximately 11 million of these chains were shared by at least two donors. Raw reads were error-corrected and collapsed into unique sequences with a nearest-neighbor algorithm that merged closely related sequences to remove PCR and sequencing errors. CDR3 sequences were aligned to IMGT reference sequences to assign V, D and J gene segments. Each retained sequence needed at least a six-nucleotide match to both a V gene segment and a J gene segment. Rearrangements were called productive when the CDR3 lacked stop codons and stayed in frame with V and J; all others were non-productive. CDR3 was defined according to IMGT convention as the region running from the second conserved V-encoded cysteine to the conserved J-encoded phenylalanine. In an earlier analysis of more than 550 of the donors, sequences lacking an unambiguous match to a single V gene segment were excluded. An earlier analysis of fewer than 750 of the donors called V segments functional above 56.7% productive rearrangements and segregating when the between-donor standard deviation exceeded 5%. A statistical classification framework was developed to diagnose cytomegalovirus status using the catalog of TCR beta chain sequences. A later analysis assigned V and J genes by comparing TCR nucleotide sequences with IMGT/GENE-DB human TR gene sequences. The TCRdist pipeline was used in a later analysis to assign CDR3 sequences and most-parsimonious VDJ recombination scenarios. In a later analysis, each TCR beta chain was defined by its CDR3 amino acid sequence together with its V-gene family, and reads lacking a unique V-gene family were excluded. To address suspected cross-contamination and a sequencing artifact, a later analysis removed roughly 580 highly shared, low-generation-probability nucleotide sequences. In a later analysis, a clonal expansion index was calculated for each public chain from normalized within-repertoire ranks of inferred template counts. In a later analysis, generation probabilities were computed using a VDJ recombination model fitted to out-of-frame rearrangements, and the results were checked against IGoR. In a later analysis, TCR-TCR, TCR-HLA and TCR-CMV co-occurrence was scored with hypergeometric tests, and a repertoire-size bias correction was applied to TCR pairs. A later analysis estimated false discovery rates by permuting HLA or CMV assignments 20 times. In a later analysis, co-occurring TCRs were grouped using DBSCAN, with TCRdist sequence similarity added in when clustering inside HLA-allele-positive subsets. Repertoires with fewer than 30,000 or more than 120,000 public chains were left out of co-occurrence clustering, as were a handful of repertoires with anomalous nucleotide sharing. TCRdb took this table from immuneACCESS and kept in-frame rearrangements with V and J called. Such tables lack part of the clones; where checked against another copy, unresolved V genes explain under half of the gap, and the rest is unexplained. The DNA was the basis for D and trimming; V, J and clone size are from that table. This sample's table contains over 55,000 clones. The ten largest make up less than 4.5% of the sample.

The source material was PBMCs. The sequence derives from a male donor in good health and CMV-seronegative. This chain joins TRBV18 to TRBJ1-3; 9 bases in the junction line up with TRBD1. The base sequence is TGTGCCAGCACGGGACAGGGAGGAAACACCATATATTTT. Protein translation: CASTGQGGNTIYF.